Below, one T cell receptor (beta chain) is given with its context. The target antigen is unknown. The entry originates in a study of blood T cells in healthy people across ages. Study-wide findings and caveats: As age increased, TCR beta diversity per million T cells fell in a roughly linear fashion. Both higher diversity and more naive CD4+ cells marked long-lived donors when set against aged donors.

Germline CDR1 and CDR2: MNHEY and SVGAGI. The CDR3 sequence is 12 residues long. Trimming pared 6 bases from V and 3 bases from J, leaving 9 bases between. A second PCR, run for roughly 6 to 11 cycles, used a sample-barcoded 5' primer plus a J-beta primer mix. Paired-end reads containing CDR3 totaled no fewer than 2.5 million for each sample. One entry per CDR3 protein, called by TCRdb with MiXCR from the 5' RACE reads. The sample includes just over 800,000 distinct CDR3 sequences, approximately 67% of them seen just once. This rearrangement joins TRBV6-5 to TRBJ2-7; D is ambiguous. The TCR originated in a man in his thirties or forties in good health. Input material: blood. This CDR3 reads CASRQNLYEQYF. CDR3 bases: TGTGCCAGCAGGCAAAACCTCTACGAGCAGTACTTC.